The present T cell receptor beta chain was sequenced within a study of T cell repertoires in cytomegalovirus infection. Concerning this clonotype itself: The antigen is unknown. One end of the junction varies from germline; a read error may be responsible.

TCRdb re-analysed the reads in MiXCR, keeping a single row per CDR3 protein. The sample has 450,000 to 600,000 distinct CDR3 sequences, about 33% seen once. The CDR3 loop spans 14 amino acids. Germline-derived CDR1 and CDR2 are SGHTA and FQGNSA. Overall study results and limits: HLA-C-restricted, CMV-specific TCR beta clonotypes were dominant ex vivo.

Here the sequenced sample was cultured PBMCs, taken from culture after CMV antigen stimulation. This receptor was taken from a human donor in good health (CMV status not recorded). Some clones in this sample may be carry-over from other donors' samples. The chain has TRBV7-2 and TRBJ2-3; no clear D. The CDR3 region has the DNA TGTGCCAGCAGCCCCCGGCCCAGCACAGATATGCAGTATTTT. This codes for CASSPRPSTDMQYF.